The subject of this entry is one TCR beta chain. The record originates from a study of T cell changes during pregnancy in multiple sclerosis. Assay: immunoSEQ multiplex PCR; the TCRdb copy retains only in-frame clones and omits some. Of some 14,000 clones listed, 75% to 85% are singletons. This CDR3 has 15 amino acids. The sample was CD8+ T cells from peripheral blood mononuclear cells, taken after pregnancy. This TCR was recovered from a female donor in good health, enrolled as a control in a pregnancy study. The chain uses TRBV21-1 and TRBJ1-5; the DNA was not compared with TRBD1, the D call given in the table. TRBV21-1 constitutes a pseudogene. CDR3 nucleotides: TGTGCCAGCACCCCAGGGACAGGAAGGGATCAGCCCCAGCATTTT. It is translated as CASTPGTGRDQPQHF.